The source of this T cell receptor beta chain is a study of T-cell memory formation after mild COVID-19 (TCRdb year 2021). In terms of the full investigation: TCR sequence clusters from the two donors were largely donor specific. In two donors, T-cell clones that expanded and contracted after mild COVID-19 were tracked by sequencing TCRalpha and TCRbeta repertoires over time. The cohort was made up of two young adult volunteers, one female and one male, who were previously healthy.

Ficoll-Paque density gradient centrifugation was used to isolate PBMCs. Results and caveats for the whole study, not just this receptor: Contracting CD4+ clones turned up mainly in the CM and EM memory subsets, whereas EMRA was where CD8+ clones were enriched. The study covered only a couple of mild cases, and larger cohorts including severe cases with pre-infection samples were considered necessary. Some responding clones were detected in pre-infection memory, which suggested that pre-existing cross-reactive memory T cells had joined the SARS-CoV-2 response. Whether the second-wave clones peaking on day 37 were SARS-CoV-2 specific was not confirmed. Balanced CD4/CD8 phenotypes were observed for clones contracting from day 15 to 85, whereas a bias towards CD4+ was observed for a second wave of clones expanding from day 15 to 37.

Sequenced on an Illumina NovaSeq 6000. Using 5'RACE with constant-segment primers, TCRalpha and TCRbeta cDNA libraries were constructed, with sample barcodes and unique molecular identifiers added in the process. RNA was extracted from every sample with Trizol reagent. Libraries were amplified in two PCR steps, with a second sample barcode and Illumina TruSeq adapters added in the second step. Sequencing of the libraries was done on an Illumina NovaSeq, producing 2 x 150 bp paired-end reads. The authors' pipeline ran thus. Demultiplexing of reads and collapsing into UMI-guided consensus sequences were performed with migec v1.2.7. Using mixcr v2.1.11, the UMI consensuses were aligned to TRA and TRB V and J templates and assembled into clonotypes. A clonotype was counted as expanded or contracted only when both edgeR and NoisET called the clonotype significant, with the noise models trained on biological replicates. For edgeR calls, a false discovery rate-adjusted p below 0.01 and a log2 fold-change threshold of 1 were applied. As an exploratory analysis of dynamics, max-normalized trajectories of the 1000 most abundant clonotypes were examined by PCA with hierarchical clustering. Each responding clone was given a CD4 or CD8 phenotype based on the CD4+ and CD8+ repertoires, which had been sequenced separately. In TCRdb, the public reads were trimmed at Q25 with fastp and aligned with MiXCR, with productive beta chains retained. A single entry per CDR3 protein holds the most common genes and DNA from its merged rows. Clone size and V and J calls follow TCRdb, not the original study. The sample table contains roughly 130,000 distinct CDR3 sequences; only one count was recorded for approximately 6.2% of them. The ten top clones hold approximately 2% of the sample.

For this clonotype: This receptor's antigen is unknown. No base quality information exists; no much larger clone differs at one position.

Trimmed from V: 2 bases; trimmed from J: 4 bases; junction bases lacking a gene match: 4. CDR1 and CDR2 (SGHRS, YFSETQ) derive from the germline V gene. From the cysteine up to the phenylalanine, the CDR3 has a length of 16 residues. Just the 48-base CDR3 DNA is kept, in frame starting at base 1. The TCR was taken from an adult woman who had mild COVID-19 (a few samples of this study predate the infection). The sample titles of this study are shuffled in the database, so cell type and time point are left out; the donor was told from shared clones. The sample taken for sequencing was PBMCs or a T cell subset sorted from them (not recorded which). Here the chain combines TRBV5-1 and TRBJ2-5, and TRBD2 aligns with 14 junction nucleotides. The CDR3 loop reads CASSFTTSGRGETQYF. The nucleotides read TGCGCCAGCAGCTTCACGACTAGCGGGAGGGGAGAGACCCAGTACTTC.